This TCR beta chain was identified in a study of blood T cell repertoires in COVID-19. Overall study context: Sample material is recorded as cDNA or gDNA derived from T cells, B-cell-depleted T cells, or PBMCs.

Adults between about 18 and 89 years of age took part from 20 to 25 US areas. Recovered Cohort 3 donors showed two negative PCRs, clearance, or symptom resolution. The repertoire was sequenced with immunoSEQ multiplex PCR; TCRdb's copy has only in-frame clones and lacks some. This table has 150,000 to 200,000 clones, 80% to 85% appearing once. Sequenced sample: PBMCs or T cells enriched from blood (not recorded which). The receptor's source is a woman aged 60-75 years who had recovered from COVID-19.

Written as DNA, the CDR3 is TGTGCCATCTGTCCTAGCGGGGCCTACTCCTACAATGAGCAGTTCTTC. Its protein product is CAICPSGAYSYNEQFF. The chain combines TRBV10-3 with TRBJ2-1, with 9 bases that match TRBD2. The CDR3 has 16 residues. J was trimmed by 0 bases and V by 8 bases; bases with no gene match: 8. From germline, CDR1 is ENHRY and CDR2 SYGVKD.